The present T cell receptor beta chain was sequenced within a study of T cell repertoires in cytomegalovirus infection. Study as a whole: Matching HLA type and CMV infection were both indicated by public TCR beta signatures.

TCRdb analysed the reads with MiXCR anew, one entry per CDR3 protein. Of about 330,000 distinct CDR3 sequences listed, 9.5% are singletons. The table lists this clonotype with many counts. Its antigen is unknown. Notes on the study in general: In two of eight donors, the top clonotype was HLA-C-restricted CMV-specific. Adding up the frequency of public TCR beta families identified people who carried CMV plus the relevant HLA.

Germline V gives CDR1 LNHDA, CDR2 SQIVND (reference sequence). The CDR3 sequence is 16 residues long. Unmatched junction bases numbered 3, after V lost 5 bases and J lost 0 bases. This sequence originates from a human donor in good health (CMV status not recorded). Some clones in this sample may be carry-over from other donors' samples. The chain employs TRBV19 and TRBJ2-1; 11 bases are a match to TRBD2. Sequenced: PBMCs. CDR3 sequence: CASSVLAGASYNEQFF. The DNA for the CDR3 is TGTGCCAGTAGTGTACTAGCGGGGGCCTCCTACAATGAGCAGTTCTTC.